This T cell receptor (beta chain) was profiled in a study of cytomegalovirus exposure and HLA in healthy donors. Whole-study findings and limits: According to an earlier analysis, most TCR beta V segments yielded productive rearrangements about 90% or about 30% of the time.

The junction had 5 bases not matched to a gene; V was cut back by 4 bases and J by 2 bases. This CDR3 is built from 15 residues. Germline values: CDR1 SEHNR, CDR2 FQNEAQ (reference sequence). Healthy bone marrow donors made up the cohort. 13 Jbeta primers and 60 Vbeta primers were used for the PCR. TCRdb keeps only in-frame clones here, not all; method: immunoSEQ multiplex PCR. The sample totals roughly 140,000 clones. A note on this clone: As yet, its antigen is unknown.

The chain links TRBV7-9 to TRBJ1-3, with 7 bases fitting TRBD1. The TCR originated in a man in his forties or fifties in good health and CMV-seronegative. What was sequenced was PBMCs. CDR3 in DNA: TGTGCCAGCAGCTCTTCAGGGACAGCTGGAAACACCATATATTTT. Its protein product is CASSSSGTAGNTIYF.